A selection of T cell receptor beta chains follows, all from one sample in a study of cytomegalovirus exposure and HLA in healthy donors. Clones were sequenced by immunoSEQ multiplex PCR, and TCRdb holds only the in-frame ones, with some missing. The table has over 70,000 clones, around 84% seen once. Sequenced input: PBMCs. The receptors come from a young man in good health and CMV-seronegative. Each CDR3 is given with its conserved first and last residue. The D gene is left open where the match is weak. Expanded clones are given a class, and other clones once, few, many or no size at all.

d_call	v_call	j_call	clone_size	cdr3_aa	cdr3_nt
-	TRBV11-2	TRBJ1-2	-	CASSGRVSANYGYTF	TGTGCCAGCAGCGGCAGGGTATCCGCTAACTATGGCTACACCTTC
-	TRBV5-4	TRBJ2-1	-	CASSGADRARNEQFF	TGTGCCAGCAGCGGTGCTGACAGAGCCAGGAATGAGCAGTTCTTC
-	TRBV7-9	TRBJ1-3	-	CASSLETGSGNTIYF	TGTGCCAGCAGCTTAGAAACAGGCTCTGGAAACACCATATATTTT
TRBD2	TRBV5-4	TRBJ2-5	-	CASSPLAGAGETQYF	TGTGCCAGCAGCCCTCTAGCGGGGGCGGGGGAGACCCAGTACTTC
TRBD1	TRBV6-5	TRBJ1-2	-	CASSRGQGNYGYTF	TGTGCCAGCAGCCGGGGACAGGGGAACTATGGCTACACCTTC
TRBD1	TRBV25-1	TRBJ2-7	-	CASSGDRDYEQYF	TGTGCCAGCAGTGGGGACAGGGATTACGAGCAGTACTTC
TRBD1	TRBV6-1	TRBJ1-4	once	CASSVYRGGNEKLFF	TGTGCCAGCAGTGTTTACAGGGGCGGTAATGAAAAACTGTTTTTT
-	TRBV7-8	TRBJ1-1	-	CASSLAAGTEAFF	TGTGCCAGCAGCTTAGCTGCGGGAACTGAAGCTTTCTTT
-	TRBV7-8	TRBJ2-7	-	CASSLAVTSGTYEQYF	TGTGCCAGCAGCTTAGCGGTCACAAGCGGTACTTACGAGCAGTACTTC
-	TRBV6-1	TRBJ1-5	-	CASTEEGRANQPQHF	TGTGCCAGCACCGAGGAGGGACGGGCAAATCAGCCCCAGCATTTT
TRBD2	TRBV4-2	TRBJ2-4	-	CASSHGTSGGVNIQYF	TGTGCCAGCAGCCACGGGACTAGCGGGGGAGTCAACATTCAGTACTTC
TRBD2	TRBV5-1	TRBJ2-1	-	CASTRLAGAASSYNEQFF	TGCGCCAGCACCAGACTAGCGGGGGCCGCTAGCTCCTACAATGAGCAGTTCTTC
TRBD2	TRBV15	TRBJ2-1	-	CATSSPSGGGLRQFF	TGTGCCACCAGCAGCCCAAGCGGGGGGGGCTTACGGCAGTTCTTC
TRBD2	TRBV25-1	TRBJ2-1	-	CASSETSGSSYNEQFF	TGTGCCAGCAGTGAAACTAGCGGGAGCTCCTACAATGAGCAGTTCTTC
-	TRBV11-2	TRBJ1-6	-	CASSLVYSGYYNSPLHF	TGTGCCAGCAGCTTAGTCTACTCGGGATATTATAATTCACCCCTCCACTTT
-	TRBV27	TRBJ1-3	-	CASSNRTGNTIYF	TGTGCCAGCAGTAACAGGACTGGAAACACCATATATTTT
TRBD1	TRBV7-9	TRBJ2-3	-	CASRSTGVGDTQYF	TGTGCCAGCAGGTCCACAGGGGTCGGAGATACGCAGTATTTT
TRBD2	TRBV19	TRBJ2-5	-	CASSLRLAGGLEQYF	TGTGCCAGTAGTTTACGACTAGCGGGGGGCTTGGAGCAGTACTTC
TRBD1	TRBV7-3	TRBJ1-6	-	CASSIGQGNSPLHF	TGTGCCAGCAGCATCGGACAGGGGAATTCACCCCTCCACTTT
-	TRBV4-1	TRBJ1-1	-	CASSQAYRQELKTEAFF	TGCGCCAGCAGCCAAGCCTACCGACAGGAGTTGAAGACTGAAGCTTTCTTT
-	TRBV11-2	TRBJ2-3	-	CASSLGQVSTDTQYF	TGTGCCAGCAGCTTAGGACAGGTTAGCACAGATACGCAGTATTTT
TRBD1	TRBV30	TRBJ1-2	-	CAWRPDRPTGYTF	TGTGCCTGGAGACCGGACAGGCCCACCGGCTACACCTTC
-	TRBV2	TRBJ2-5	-	CASNGEETQYF	TGTGCCAGCAACGGGGAAGAGACCCAGTACTTC
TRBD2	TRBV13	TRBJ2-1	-	CASSDAGGRSYNEQFF	TGTGCCAGCAGCGATGCGGGGGGCCGCTCCTACAATGAGCAGTTCTTC